This T cell receptor beta chain is from a study of beta chain features in type 1 diabetes. Unmatched junction bases numbered 8, after V lost 1 base and J lost 0 bases. This CDR3 spans 18 amino acids. CDR1 is SGHTA, CDR2 FQGNSA, per germline. Every bit of the isolated RNA underwent reverse transcription, so sequencing read expressed TCRB transcripts. The protocol was immunoSEQ multiplex PCR, while the TCRdb copy is restricted to in-frame clones and leaves out a portion. The table shows hundreds of thousands of clones, with about 11% occurring only once. The chain has TRBV7-2 and TRBJ2-3; 9 bases fit TRBD2. The TCR sequence derives from a woman under 40 in good health. Sequenced material: naive CD4+ T cells from blood. CDR3 amino acids: CASSLVASGTRSTDTQYF. The CDR3 DNA follows: TGTGCCAGCAGCTTAGTGGCTAGCGGGACCCGCAGCACAGATACGCAGTATTTT.